This T cell receptor beta chain was identified in a study of OX40 agonist ivuxolimab in advanced cancers. Study overall: Partial responses were seen in three patients, one with hepatocellular carcinoma and two with cutaneous melanoma. The study's findings and limits: Dosing at 0.1 to 3.0 mg/kg was accompanied by clonal expansion of CD4+ and CD8+ blood T cells by week 6.

TCRdb's copy holds only in-frame clones and misses some; the assay was immunoSEQ multiplex PCR. The table lists some 79,000 clones, approximately 90% of them singletons. Prior autoimmune disease or systemic immunosuppression barred patients. In regard to this clone: Antigen: not known.

The CDR3 spans 15 residues. Looked up from germline, CDR1 is GTSNPN and CDR2 is SVGIG (reference sequence). The V segment lost 1 base and the J segment 1 base; nucleotides outside the gene matches: 5. Sequences were derived from CD4+ or CD8+ T cells sorted from blood, sampled in a trial of the OX40 agonist ivuxolimab. The clonotype was recovered from an adult with an advanced solid tumor such as melanoma, head and neck, liver or kidney cancer. This chain uses TRBV30 with TRBJ2-3, with 7 positions matching TRBD2. DNA of the CDR3: TGTGCCTGGAGTGCCCGACTAGCAGGCACAGATACGCAGTATTTT. This codes for CAWSARLAGTDTQYF.